The rows below give T cell receptor beta chains drawn from one sample of a study of blood T cell repertoires in COVID-19. Libraries were prepared by immunoSEQ multiplex PCR; TCRdb keeps only in-frame clonotypes and omits some of them. Among around 250,000 clones listed, approximately 91% were seen once. Sequences were obtained from peripheral blood. The origin of the receptors is a human donor in a cohort sampled during active COVID-19. Each CDR3 is given with its conserved first and last residue. D genes are given only for firm matches. Rows give clone size only sometimes, using once, few, many, or a class for an expanded clone.

cdr3_length	v_call	j_call	clone_size	d_call	cdr3_nt	cdr3_aa
17	TRBV7-9	TRBJ2-3	-	TRBD2	TGTGCCAGCAGCTTACTCGGGACTAGCGGTTCCACAGATACGCAGTATTTT	CASSLLGTSGSTDTQYF
15	TRBV7-9	TRBJ2-7	-	TRBD1	TGTGCCAGCAACCCGGGACAGACGTTTTCCTACGAGCAGTACTTC	CASNPGQTFSYEQYF
12	TRBV2	TRBJ2-7	once	-	TGTGCCAGCAGCACACTAGTCTTCGAGCAGTACTTC	CASSTLVFEQYF
16	TRBV18	TRBJ1-1	-	-	TGTGCCAGCTCACCACCGTCGGGGGGAGGGGGCACTGAAGCTTTCTTT	CASSPPSGGGGTEAFF
15	TRBV4-1	TRBJ1-5	once	TRBD1	TGCGCCAGCAGCCAACCCGACAGGGGAAATCAGCCCCAGCATTTT	CASSQPDRGNQPQHF
15	TRBV6-5	TRBJ2-1	-	TRBD2	TGTGCCAGCAGTCTCCGACTAGCGGTTACGGATGAGCAGTTCTTC	CASSLRLAVTDEQFF
15	TRBV5-1	TRBJ2-1	-	TRBD2	TGCGCCAGCAGCTCGACCTCTAGCGGTTACAATGAGCAGTTCTTC	CASSSTSSGYNEQFF
12	TRBV2	TRBJ2-7	-	-	TGTGCCAGCAGTGAATGGACAGACGAGCAGTACTTC	CASSEWTDEQYF
15	TRBV7-9	TRBJ2-5	once	-	TGTGCCAGCAGCTTTGGGCAGGCCATACAAGAGACCCAGTACTTC	CASSFGQAIQETQYF
15	TRBV9	TRBJ2-1	-	TRBD2	TGTGCCAGCAGCGAAGTGGCGGGGGGGTATGGTGAGCAGTTCTTC	CASSEVAGGYGEQFF
14	TRBV7-9	TRBJ1-5	-	-	TGTGCCAGCAGCCCCGGGACACCCGATCAGCCCCAGCATTTT	CASSPGTPDQPQHF
22	TRBV28	TRBJ2-3	-	TRBD2	TGTGCCAGCAGTTTTATACCCCGGGGACTAGCGGGAGAACGATCGAGCACAGATACGCAGTATTTT	CASSFIPRGLAGERSSTDTQYF
14	TRBV2	TRBJ1-3	few	-	TGTGCCAGCAGTGAGCGACAGGTTGGAAACACCATATATTTT	CASSERQVGNTIYF
16	TRBV6-2/TRBV6-3	TRBJ2-7	-	-	TGTGCCAGCAGTTACTCGGGACGTGGAGGGCCTGGGGAGCAGTACTTC	CASSYSGRGGPGEQYF
11	TRBV29-1	TRBJ2-3	-	-	TGCAGCCACGGGGAGGCAAATACGCAGTATTTT	CSHGEANTQYF
13	TRBV20-1	TRBJ1-1	-	-	TGCAGTGCTAGTCCACCGGTGAACACTGAAGCTTTCTTT	CSASPPVNTEAFF
12	TRBV30	TRBJ1-2	-	TRBD1	TGTGCCTGGAGTACCGGGACAGGCGGCTACACCTTC	CAWSTGTGGYTF
15	TRBV5-1	TRBJ2-5	-	TRBD2	TGCGCCAGCAGCTCTGAGCGGGGGGCCAGAGAGACCCAGTACTTC	CASSSERGARETQYF
17	TRBV11-2	TRBJ2-7	-	TRBD2	TGTGCCAGCAGCCCAATAATGGTCGGGAGGGCCTCCTACGAGCAGTACTTC	CASSPIMVGRASYEQYF
11	TRBV30	TRBJ1-6	few	-	TGTGCCTGGACCCTGGGGGCAGTTATGCACTTT	CAWTLGAVMHF
17	TRBV10-3	TRBJ2-6	-	TRBD2	TGTGCCATGAGTAGACTAGCGGGGACGTCTGGGGCCAACGTCCTGACTTTC	CAMSRLAGTSGANVLTF
14	TRBV11-2	TRBJ2-3	-	-	TGTGCCAGCAGCCAGGGACATAGCACAGATACGCAGTATTTT	CASSQGHSTDTQYF
15	TRBV28	TRBJ1-1	once	-	TGTGCCAGCAGTTTATTGAGAGGGTCAAACACTGAAGCTTTCTTT	CASSLLRGSNTEAFF
13	TRBV6-6	TRBJ2-7	-	-	TGTGCCAGCAGTTACGGAGACTCCTACGAGCAGTACTTC	CASSYGDSYEQYF
15	TRBV28	TRBJ1-2	-	-	TGTGCCAGCAGTTTTGGTGCGGCCGGAGACTATGGCTACACCTTC	CASSFGAAGDYGYTF
13	TRBV6-9	TRBJ2-1	-	-	TGTGCCAGCAGCCCCCAGGGGGGCAATGAGCAGTTCTTC	CASSPQGGNEQFF
17	TRBV28	TRBJ2-1	-	TRBD2	TGTGCCAGCAGTTTCCTCCAGCGGGGAAGCTCCTACAATGAGCAGTTCTTC	CASSFLQRGSSYNEQFF
14	TRBV19	TRBJ2-7	-	-	TGTGCCAGTAGTATCCAGGGGACCTCCTACGAGCAGTACTTC	CASSIQGTSYEQYF
13	TRBV5-1	TRBJ1-2	-	TRBD1	TGCGCCAGCAGCCCAGGACAGGGCGGGGGCTACACCTTC	CASSPGQGGGYTF
12	TRBV29-1	TRBJ1-1	-	-	TGCAGCGTGATACTCAGGTTCTCGGAAGCTTTCTTT	CSVILRFSEAFF
13	TRBV7-3	TRBJ2-7	-	TRBD2	TGTGCCAGCAGTCTGACTAGCCTGGACGAGCAGTACTTC	CASSLTSLDEQYF
13	TRBV12-3/TRBV12-4	TRBJ1-2	-	-	TGTGCCAGCAGACTACAGGGATACCATGGCTACACCTTC	CASRLQGYHGYTF
18	TRBV4-1	TRBJ2-3	-	TRBD2	TGCGCCAGCAGCCAAGGGCCAGCTAGCGGGGCGGGCACAGATACGCAGTATTTT	CASSQGPASGAGTDTQYF
15	TRBV6-6	TRBJ2-7	-	TRBD2	TGTGCCAGCAGTCTCGGGACTAGCGAGACTGATGGGCAGTACTTC	CASSLGTSETDGQYF
13	TRBV6-5	TRBJ1-2	-	-	TGTGCCAGCAGTTCCAGGGGAATGGATGGCTACACCTTC	CASSSRGMDGYTF
15	TRBV9	TRBJ2-7	-	TRBD2	TGTGCCAGCAGCCCAACTAGCGCCTCTGGATACGAGCAGTACTTC	CASSPTSASGYEQYF
17	TRBV3-1/TRBV3-2	TRBJ1-2	-	TRBD1	TGTGCCAGCAGCCAACATGGGGGACAGGGGGCAGATGATGGCTACACCTTC	CASSQHGGQGADDGYTF
17	TRBV28	TRBJ2-5	few	TRBD1	TGTGCCAGCAGTACCGACCTGGGACAGATCAACCAAGAGACCCAGTACTTC	CASSTDLGQINQETQYF
16	TRBV9	TRBJ2-7	once	TRBD1	TGTGCCAGCAGCCCCCGCACCGGGACAGACTCCTACGAGCAGTACTTC	CASSPRTGTDSYEQYF
12	TRBV15	TRBJ1-2	-	-	TGTGCCACCAGCAGAGGGGGGCATGGCTACACCTTC	CATSRGGHGYTF
15	TRBV5-6	TRBJ1-1	-	TRBD1	TGTGCCAGCATAGACTGGCAGGGGGGACTTTCGGAAGCTTTCTTT	CASIDWQGGLSEAFF
12	TRBV18	TRBJ2-7	-	-	TGTGCCAGCTCGGGCGACAACTACGAGCAGTACTTC	CASSGDNYEQYF
12	TRBV19	TRBJ2-5	-	-	TGTGCCAGTAGTTCACGGAGGGAGACCCAGTACTTC	CASSSRRETQYF
15	TRBV5-4	TRBJ1-1	few	-	TGTGCCGGAACTTCGAGAACAGGGATGAACACTGAAGCTTTCTTT	CAGTSRTGMNTEAFF
13	TRBV30	TRBJ2-7	-	TRBD1	TGTGCCTGGACGGGACAGAAAATCCACGAGCAGTACTTC	CAWTGQKIHEQYF
13	TRBV6-5	TRBJ1-6	-	-	TGTGCCAGCAGTCAGACATCTAATTCACCCCTCCACTTT	CASSQTSNSPLHF
15	TRBV7-2	TRBJ2-3	-	TRBD2	TGTGCCAGCAGCTCTCTCGGGGGGGCTCCCGATACGCAGTATTTT	CASSSLGGAPDTQYF
14	TRBV15	TRBJ2-5	-	-	TGTGCCACCAGCACCCGAGTAGTTTCCGAGACCCAGTACTTC	CATSTRVVSETQYF
12	TRBV9	TRBJ2-1	-	-	TGTGCCAGCAGCGTCAACAGGGATGAGCAGTTCTTC	CASSVNRDEQFF
13	TRBV19	TRBJ1-5	-	-	TGTGCCAGTAGTTTCGGGGAGAATCAGCCCCAGCATTTT	CASSFGENQPQHF
14	TRBV15	TRBJ2-7	-	TRBD2	TGTGCCACCAGCAGAGGGGTAGCGGGAGGCGAGCAGTACTTC	CATSRGVAGGEQYF
12	TRBV2	TRBJ1-2	few	TRBD1	TGTGCCAGGCAGGGGGAAAGCTATGGCTACACCTTC	CARQGESYGYTF
15	TRBV19	TRBJ1-2	-	TRBD1	TGTGCCAGTAGTTCTAGGGACAGGGGGTCCTATGGCTACACCTTC	CASSSRDRGSYGYTF
13	TRBV7-9	TRBJ1-1	-	-	TGTGCCAGCAGCCCCCCCCCGGGACAAGAAGCTTTCTTT	CASSPPPGQEAFF
16	TRBV7-2	TRBJ2-5	-	-	TGTGCCAGCAGCCCTCAATGGGGTGTAGCGACTGAGACCCAGTACTTC	CASSPQWGVATETQYF
20	TRBV27	TRBJ2-7	-	TRBD1	TGTGCCAGCAGTTTAAGGCCCTGGGGGCAGGGGGAAAAGATTTACTACGAGCAGTACTTC	CASSLRPWGQGEKIYYEQYF
16	TRBV4-2	TRBJ2-7	-	-	TGTGCCAGCAGCCAGGCCTTTGGCGGGGTCTCCTACGAGCAGTACTTC	CASSQAFGGVSYEQYF
11	TRBV29-1	TRBJ2-5	-	TRBD2	TGCAGCGTTGGACTAGCGGAGACCCAGTACTTC	CSVGLAETQYF
18	TRBV1	TRBJ2-7	-	-	TGCACCAGCAGCCAAGATTCAATCCTAGCGATGATCTCCTACGAGCAGTACTTC	CTSSQDSILAMISYEQYF